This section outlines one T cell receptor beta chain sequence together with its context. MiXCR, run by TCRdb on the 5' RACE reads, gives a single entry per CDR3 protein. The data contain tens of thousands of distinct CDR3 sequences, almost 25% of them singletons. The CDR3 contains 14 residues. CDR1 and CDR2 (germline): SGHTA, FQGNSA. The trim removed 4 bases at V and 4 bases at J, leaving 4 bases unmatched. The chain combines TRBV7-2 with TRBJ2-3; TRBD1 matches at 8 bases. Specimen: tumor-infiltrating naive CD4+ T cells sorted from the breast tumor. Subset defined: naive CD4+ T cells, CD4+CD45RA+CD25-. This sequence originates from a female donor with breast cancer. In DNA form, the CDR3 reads TGTGCCAGCAGCTCCGGACAGGGTCCAGATACGCAGTATTTT. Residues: CASSSGQGPDTQYF.